This record concerns one TCR beta chain sequence. Its specificity is unknown. Per the germline V gene, CDR1 is ENHRY and CDR2 is SYGVKD. V was trimmed by 3 bases and J by 8 bases, leaving 13 bases between them. The CDR3 is 13 residues long. This record belongs to a study of a mutant IDH1 vaccine in newly diagnosed glioma. For the study at large: Every participant had undergone radiotherapy, temozolomide, or both before, and most underwent both. Overall study findings and caveats: Top peripheral T cell clonotype shifts appeared unrelated to pseudoprogression.

Only in-frame clones appear in the TCRdb table, and some are missing; sequencing was by immunoSEQ multiplex PCR. The table records about 50,000 clones, about 81% of them present only once. The time point is: week 47, end of study. The study gave 300 ug of mutant IDH1 20-mer peptide per vaccine dose, with topical imiquimod. The chain has TRBV10-3 and TRBJ1-2; D call uncertain. Sequenced here: PBMCs, sampled from a glioma patient whose treatment included an IDH1 peptide vaccine. The sequence was collected from a woman younger than 45 with glioma. Some clones in this sample may be carry-over from other donors' samples. CDR3 coding DNA: TGTGCCATCAGTGAAGTGGGTCCGGGAGGCTACACCTTC. It yields the protein CAISEVGPGGYTF.